This is a list of T cell receptor beta chains from one sample in a study of liver allograft versus peripheral blood T cells. In TCRdb, the reads were re-called with MiXCR into one record per CDR3 protein. The sample holds about 670 distinct CDR3 sequences, 38% seen once. The receptors derive from a human patient who had a liver transplant. Certain T cells may be donor cells from the graft. The CDR3 runs from the conserved cysteine through the conserved F or W. A D gene is named only where the DNA matches it firmly. Where a row states a size, it is once, few, many or the class of an expanded clone; other rows omit it.

TRBV7-9	TRBJ1-6	NA	NA	TGTGCCAGCAGCCGGCGGGACCTAGGGGCCCCTTTCGGTTCACCCCTCCACTTT	CASSRRDLGAPFGSPLHF
TRBV18	TRBJ2-5	NA	few	TGTGCCAGCTCACCACGATTCCAGCCCTCGGGGGTGAAGACCCAGTACTTC	CASSPRFQPSGVKTQYF
TRBV6-6	TRBJ2-1	TRBD2	NA	TGTGCCAGCAGTTCCTTACCGGGACTAGCGGGGGGAAGCTCCTACAATGAGCAGTTCTTC	CASSSLPGLAGGSSYNEQFF
TRBV19	TRBJ2-1	TRBD2	NA	TGTGCCAGTAGGCCTAGCGGGGGCGGCTACAATGAGCAGTTCTTC	CASRPSGGGYNEQFF
TRBV6-5	TRBJ1-4	NA	NA	TGTGCCAGCAGTCAAGAGGACTCACGAATAACTAATGAAAAACTGTTTTTT	CASSQEDSRITNEKLFF
TRBV6-5	TRBJ1-2	NA	few	TGTGCCAGCAGTTACAGTACCAACTATGGCTACACCTTC	CASSYSTNYGYTF
TRBV6-1	TRBJ2-2	TRBD1	few	TGTGCCAGCAGCCTTTGGACAGGGCCCGGGGAGCTGTTTTTT	CASSLWTGPGELFF
TRBV6-5	TRBJ2-1	NA	NA	TGTGCCAGCAGTTTAGGCGCTGGCCCCTACAATGAGCAGTTCTTC	CASSLGAGPYNEQFF
TRBV6-5	TRBJ1-1	NA	few	TGTGCCAGCAGTCCCCTTGAGGGGATCACTGAAGCTTTCTTT	CASSPLEGITEAFF
TRBV18	TRBJ2-7	TRBD1	NA	TGTGCCAGCTCACCTCCCGACAGGGGGGGCGAGCAGTACTTC	CASSPPDRGGEQYF
TRBV15	TRBJ1-2	NA	NA	TGTGCCACCAGCAGAAACCGGGAAGGCTACACCTTC	CATSRNREGYTF
TRBV6-2/TRBV6-3	TRBJ1-1	TRBD1	NA	TGTGCCAGCCGCTGGACAGGGGCGGGGACTGAAGCTTTCTTT	CASRWTGAGTEAFF
TRBV27	TRBJ2-7	NA	NA	TGTGCCAGCAGTTTCGCCCAAAGCTACGAGCAGTACTTC	CASSFAQSYEQYF
TRBV19	TRBJ2-4	TRBD2	few	TGTGCCAGTAGTGTCAGCGGAGCGGGGGAAAACATTCAGTACTTC	CASSVSGAGENIQYF
TRBV27	TRBJ1-2	NA	few	TGTGCCAGCAGTCCGGACACGAACTATGGCTACACCTTC	CASSPDTNYGYTF
TRBV15	TRBJ2-1	TRBD2	NA	TGTGCCACCAGCAGAACACTAGCGGGGGGTGATAATGAGCAGTTCTTC	CATSRTLAGGDNEQFF
TRBV9	TRBJ1-2	NA	NA	TGTGCCAGCAGCGCCCGCACAGGGTTGGACGGCTACACCTTC	CASSARTGLDGYTF
TRBV6-1	TRBJ1-2	NA	few	TGTGCCAGCAGTGAAAGCGCCGTAACGGGGGTCTGGCGTGCTGGCTACACCTTC	CASSESAVTGVWRAGYTF
TRBV7-9	TRBJ2-7	NA	NA	TGTGCCAGCAGCGCCCCCGGGACTCAGTACGTAGAGCAGTACTTC	CASSAPGTQYVEQYF
TRBV11-3	TRBJ2-2	TRBD2	few	TGTGCCAGCAGCTTGGGCGGGGGGCGGACCGGGGAGCTGTTTTTT	CASSLGGGRTGELFF
TRBV19	TRBJ1-1	TRBD1	few	TGTGCCAGTAGTATAGGTAGGACAGGGGGCACTGAAGCTTTCTTT	CASSIGRTGGTEAFF
TRBV27	TRBJ2-7	NA	NA	TGTGCCAGCAGTTTACGACCCGACTCCTACGAGCAGTACTTC	CASSLRPDSYEQYF
TRBV10-3	TRBJ2-1	NA	NA	TGTGCCATCAGTGATGGCAGGTACAATGAGCAGTTCTTC	CAISDGRYNEQFF
TRBV27	TRBJ1-1	NA	NA	TGTGCCGCCTGGACCTTTGCTGAAGCTTTCTTT	CAAWTFAEAFF
TRBV6-5	TRBJ2-1	NA	NA	TGTGCCAGCAGTACCACCTTTGACAGGGAGCAGTTCTTC	CASSTTFDREQFF
TRBV28	TRBJ1-5	NA	once	TGTGCCAGCAGCCGAGACCATAGCAATCAGCCCCAGCATTTT	CASSRDHSNQPQHF
TRBV9	TRBJ2-2	TRBD1	NA	TGTGCCAGCAGCGCCTGGGGGGGACAGGGCTACGGGGAGCTGTTTTTT	CASSAWGGQGYGELFF
TRBV5-4	TRBJ1-5	NA	few	TGTGCCAGCAGCTTGGGTCCCGGGGACAATCAGCCCCAGCATTTT	CASSLGPGDNQPQHF
TRBV5-6	TRBJ2-3	NA	once	TGTGCCAGCAGCTTGGGAGGTGCCGGAGACCCCACAGATACGCAGTATTTT	CASSLGGAGDPTDTQYF
TRBV29-1	TRBJ2-5	NA	NA	TGCAGCGGGCTCCAAGAGACCCAGTACTTC	CSGLQETQYF
TRBV29-1	TRBJ1-2	NA	once	TGCAGCGTTGAAGAGGTGGCCTATGGCTACACCTTC	CSVEEVAYGYTF
TRBV12-3/TRBV12-4	TRBJ2-1	NA	NA	TGTGCCAGCAGTCCGACGGGGGGCGACTACAATGAGCAGTTCTTC	CASSPTGGDYNEQFF